This T cell receptor beta chain emerged from a study of blood T cell repertoires in COVID-19. Study-level information: The study drew acute and convalescent COVID-19 samples from the United States, Italy and Spain. T cells, B-cell-depleted T cells, or PBMCs supplied cDNA or gDNA.

As originally analysed: Using reference gene primer amplification, nucleated cell counts were estimated. Repertoires were generated with immunoSEQ multiplex PCR, while TCRdb's copy carries only in-frame clones and drops some. V, J and clone size were drawn from that table, and D and trimming were deduced from the DNA. The sample has 150,000 or so clones; about four fifths are singletons. The V and J ends lost 4 bases and 7 bases respectively, with 8 bases between them. CDR1 is ENHRY and CDR2 is SYGVKD in the germline V gene. The CDR3 totals 11 residues. The sequenced material came from peripheral blood. The sequence came from a man aged 35-49 years who had recovered from COVID-19. The J gene is TRBJ2-7, the V gene TRBV10-3; no clear D gene. The CDR3 coding sequence is TGTGCCATCAGTGGGTCGGCAGAGCAGTACTTC. It is translated as CAISGSAEQYF.